One T cell receptor beta chain is described in this entry. As yet, its antigen is unknown. The data were taken from a study of CD8+CD57+ T cells in acquired aplastic anemia. Study outcomes and limitations: In CD8+ cells, Simpson's diversity showed no significant difference between patients and controls. Almost 30 sequences, all CD8+ CDR3, were shared between patients and controls.

The ends were cut back, 4 bases at V and 5 bases at J, with 27 bases in the middle. The CDR3 is 20 residues long. CDR1 is SNHLY and CDR2 is FYNNEI in the germline V gene. Only patients with CD8+CD57+ cell expansion on flow cytometry were chosen for sequencing. Genomic DNA served as template for TCR beta VDJ and CDR3 profiling. Via MiXCR, TCRdb re-called the reads, giving one row per CDR3 protein. This sample has 160,000 or so distinct CDR3 sequences; under 55% occur once, and the top ten carry under 1.2%. Sequenced sample: sorted CD4+, CD8+, or CD8+CD57+ T cells (not recorded which) from PBMCs. The chain is built from TRBV2 and TRBJ1-6; D is perhaps TRBD1 (5 bases). The clonotype comes from a human donor with aplastic anemia. The CDR3 is CASSARDRGDRPPNNSPLHF. CDR3 bases: TGTGCCAGCAGTGCTAGAGATCGGGGGGATCGACCCCCTAATAATTCACCCCTCCACTTT.